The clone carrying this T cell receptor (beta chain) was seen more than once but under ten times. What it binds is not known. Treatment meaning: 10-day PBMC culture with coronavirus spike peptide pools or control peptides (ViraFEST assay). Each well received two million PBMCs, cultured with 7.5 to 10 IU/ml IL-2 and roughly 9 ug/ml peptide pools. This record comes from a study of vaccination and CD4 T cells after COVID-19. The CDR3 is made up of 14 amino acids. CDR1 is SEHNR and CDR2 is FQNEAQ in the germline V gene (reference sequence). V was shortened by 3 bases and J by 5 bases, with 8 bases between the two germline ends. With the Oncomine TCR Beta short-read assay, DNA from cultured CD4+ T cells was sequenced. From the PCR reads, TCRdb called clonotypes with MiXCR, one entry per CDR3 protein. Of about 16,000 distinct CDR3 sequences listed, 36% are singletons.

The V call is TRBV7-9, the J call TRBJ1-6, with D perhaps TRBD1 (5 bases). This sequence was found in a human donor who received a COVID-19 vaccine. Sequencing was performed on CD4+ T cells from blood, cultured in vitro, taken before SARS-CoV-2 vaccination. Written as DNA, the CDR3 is TGTGCCAGCAGCTTCCCGGGGGATAATTCACCCCTCCACTTT. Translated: CASSFPGDNSPLHF.